This T cell receptor (beta chain) was retrieved from a study of T cells in narcolepsy. Study-level findings and limits: HCRT-specific and TRIB2-specific autoreactive clonotypes appeared among same-patient CSF and blood CD4+ clonotypes. No autoreactive T cell clone sequences appeared in some memory CD4+ repertoires. Healthy controls reportedly lacked the autoreactive clonotypes serially found in patients' blood.

The repertoire was sequenced with immunoSEQ multiplex PCR; TCRdb's copy has only in-frame clones and lacks some. Among 30,000 to 40,000 clones listed, approximately 78% were seen once. V was pared by 2 bases and J by 8 bases, with 7 bases of the junction left unmatched. The CDR3 covers 15 residues. Germline-derived CDR1 and CDR2 are SGHTA and FQGTGA. Note on this clone: The antigen remains undetermined.

The specimen sequenced was CD45RA- memory CD4+ T cells from PBMCs. The V gene is TRBV7-3, the J gene TRBJ2-1; 9 bases are a match to TRBD2. The sequence derives from a human donor with narcolepsy. The DNA of the CDR3 is TGTGCCAGCAGCTTATCTGCGGGAGGGCCGCATGAGCAGTTCTTC. This codes for CASSLSAGGPHEQFF.